This record covers a single T cell receptor beta chain. With 9 bases removed from V and 3 bases from J, the gap between germline ends came to 11 bases. Germline assignment: CDR1 ENHRY and CDR2 SYGVKD. The length of the CDR3 is 13 residues. Participants spanned ages roughly 18 to 95 years and resided in around 25 US areas. Participants' reported clinical history set cohort assignment. The sample belongs to a study of blood T cell repertoires in COVID-19. Study as a whole: Spain, Italy and the United States supplied samples that represented acute and convalescent COVID-19. PBMCs, B-cell-depleted T cells, or T cells were the source of the cDNA or gDNA that made up the material.

Sequencing was performed with immunoSEQ multiplex PCR; in TCRdb, only in-frame clones are kept and a portion is missing. The table lists some 380,000 clones, about 87% of them singletons. The specimen was PBMCs or T cells enriched from blood (not recorded which). The TCR was taken from a man aged 30-40 years who had recovered from COVID-19. The chain is built from TRBV10-3 and TRBJ2-2; the D gene is possibly TRBD1 (5 bases). In DNA, the CDR3 is TGTGCCATTGGACAAGGGGACACCGGGGAGCTGTTTTTT. Residues: CAIGQGDTGELFF.